This entry lists 4 T cell receptor beta chains sequenced from one sample in a study of blood T cell repertoires in COVID-19. Data came from immunoSEQ multiplex PCR; TCRdb stores just in-frame clones and leaves some out. The sample records tens of thousands of clones, roughly 90% being singletons. Sequencing was done on a sample of peripheral blood. These receptors were collected from a woman aged 45 to 65 with active or convalescent COVID-19.

V usage is TRBV11-2 and J usage is TRBJ1-2; no clear D gene. Germline-derived CDR1 and CDR2 are SGHAT and FQNNGV. Trimming shortened V by 0 bases and J by 8 bases, and 10 bases separated the two germline ends. The CDR3 has 13 residues. Here the CDR3 DNA reads TGTGCCAGCAGCTTAGATCGGAGCGGCGGCTACACCTTC. Its protein product is CASSLDRSGGYTF.

This rearrangement joins TRBV4-1 to TRBJ2-7; 7 bases match TRBD1. The CDR3 consists of 15 residues. The V segment lost 1 base and the J segment 0 bases; nucleotides outside the gene matches: 3. Germline values: CDR1 MGHRA, CDR2 YSYEKL. CDR3 nucleotide sequence: TGCGCCAGCAGCCAAGTACAGGGGCGCTCCTACGAGCAGTACTTC. It yields the protein CASSQVQGRSYEQYF.

This rearrangement joins TRBV10-3 to TRBJ2-5, with 8 bases that match TRBD2. The CDR3 is 15 residues long. The V segment lost 3 bases and the J segment 1 base; nucleotides outside the gene matches: 4. CDR1 is ENHRY and CDR2 is SYGVKD in the germline V gene. CDR3 loop: CAISEVAGTQETQYF. The CDR3 DNA sequence: TGTGCCATCAGTGAAGTAGCGGGGACCCAAGAGACCCAGTACTTC.

The CDR3 region has the DNA TGTGCCAGCAGTGTGGTAGTTGGGGGGGCCGTGAACACCGGGGAGCTGTTTTTT. This sequence encodes CASSVVVGGAVNTGELFF. This chain uses TRBV6-1 with TRBJ2-2; TRBD2 is a possible D gene (7 bases). Looked up from germline, CDR1 is MNHNS and CDR2 is SASEGT. CDR3 length: 18 amino acids. V dropped 4 bases and J dropped 1 base, with 19 bases sitting between them.